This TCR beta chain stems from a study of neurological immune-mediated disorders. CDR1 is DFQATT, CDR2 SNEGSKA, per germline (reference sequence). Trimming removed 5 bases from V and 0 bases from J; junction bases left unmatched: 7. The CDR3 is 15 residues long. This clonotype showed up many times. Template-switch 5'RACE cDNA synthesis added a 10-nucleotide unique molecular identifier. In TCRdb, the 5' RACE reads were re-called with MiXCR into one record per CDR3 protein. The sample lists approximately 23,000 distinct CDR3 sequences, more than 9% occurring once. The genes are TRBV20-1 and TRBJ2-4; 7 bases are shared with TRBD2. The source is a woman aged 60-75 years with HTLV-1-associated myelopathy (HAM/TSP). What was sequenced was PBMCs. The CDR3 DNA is TGCAGTGCTCGGGCGGGGGTTCTAGCCAAAAACATTCAGTACTTC. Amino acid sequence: CSARAGVLAKNIQYF.